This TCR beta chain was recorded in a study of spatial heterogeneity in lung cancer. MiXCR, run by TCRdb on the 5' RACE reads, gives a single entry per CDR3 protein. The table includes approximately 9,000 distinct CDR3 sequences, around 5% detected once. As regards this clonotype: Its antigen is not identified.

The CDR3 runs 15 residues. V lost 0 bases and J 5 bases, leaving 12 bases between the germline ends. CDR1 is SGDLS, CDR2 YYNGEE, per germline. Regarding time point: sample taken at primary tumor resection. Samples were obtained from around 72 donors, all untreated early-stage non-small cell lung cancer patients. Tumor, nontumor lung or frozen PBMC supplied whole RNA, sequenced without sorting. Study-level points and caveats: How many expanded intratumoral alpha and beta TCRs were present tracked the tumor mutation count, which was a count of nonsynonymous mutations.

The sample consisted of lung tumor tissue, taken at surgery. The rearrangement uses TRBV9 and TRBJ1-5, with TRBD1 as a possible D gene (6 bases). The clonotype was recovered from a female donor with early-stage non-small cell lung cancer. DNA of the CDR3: TGTGCCAGCAGCGTAGAAGGGGGAGCGGATCAGCCCCAGCATTTT. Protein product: CASSVEGGADQPQHF.